This T cell receptor beta chain was found in a study of early T cells in non-severe SARS-CoV-2 infection. On the study more broadly: Sequenced bulk RNA came from whole blood that was unsorted, and chains were unpaired. Study-wide results and caveats: Sequences matched to VDJdb favored anti-spike CD8 responses, while private and CD4 specificities were missed.

cDNA molecules, individually, were tagged with unique molecular identifiers. One entry per CDR3 protein results from TCRdb running MiXCR on the 5' RACE reads. The table includes 27,000 or so distinct CDR3 sequences, 2.9% detected once. Many counts were recorded for this clonotype. Its antigen is as yet unknown. In germline, CDR1 is WSHSY, CDR2 SAAADI. V dropped 1 base and J dropped 2; count of bases not matched to a gene: 4. The CDR3 length is 16 residues. The sample was whole blood. The clonotype comes from an adult who was a healthcare worker with PCR-confirmed SARS-CoV-2 infection or an uninfected control (not recorded which). The chain couples TRBV10-2 to TRBJ2-3, with 9 positions matching TRBD2. The chain's CDR3 is CASSEWGGGATDTQYF. The CDR3 DNA sequence: TGCGCCAGCAGTGAGTGGGGCGGGGGGGCCACAGATACGCAGTATTTT.